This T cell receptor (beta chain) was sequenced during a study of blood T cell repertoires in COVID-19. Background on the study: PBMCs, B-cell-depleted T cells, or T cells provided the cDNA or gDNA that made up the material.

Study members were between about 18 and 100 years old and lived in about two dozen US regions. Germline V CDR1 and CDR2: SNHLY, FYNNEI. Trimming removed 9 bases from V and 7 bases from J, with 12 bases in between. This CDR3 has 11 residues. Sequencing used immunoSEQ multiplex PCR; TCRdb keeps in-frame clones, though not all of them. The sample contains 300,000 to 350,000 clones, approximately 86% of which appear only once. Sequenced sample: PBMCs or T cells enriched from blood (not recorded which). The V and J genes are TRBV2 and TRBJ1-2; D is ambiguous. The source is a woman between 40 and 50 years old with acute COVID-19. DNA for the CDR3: TGTGCCAGGGTCCTAGATGGTGGCTACACCTTC. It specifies CARVLDGGYTF.